This entry lists 20 T cell receptor beta chains sequenced from one sample in a study of glioma-infiltrating T cells. TCR alpha and beta CDR3 regions were amplified from RNA using iRepertoire nested multiplex PCR. One entry per CDR3 protein results from TCRdb running MiXCR on the multiplex PCR reads. The sample records about 210,000 distinct CDR3 sequences, 32% being singletons. Specimen: glioma tissue, nonneoplastic brain tissue, or PBMCs (not recorded which). Receptor source: a human donor with low-grade glioma or glioblastoma, undergoing nonglioma brain surgery, or in good health (not recorded which).

This clonotype has ten or more counts. The chain employs TRBV4-2 and TRBJ2-3; 10 bases are a match to TRBD2. V gave up 0 bases and J gave up 1 base; unmatched junction bases: 7. This CDR3 is built from 18 residues. Germline V gives CDR1 LGHNA, CDR2 YNFKEQ. CDR3: CASSQDGLAGARTDTQYF. CDR3 bases: TGTGCCAGCAGCCAAGATGGGCTAGCGGGAGCGCGCACAGATACGCAGTATTTT.

This clonotype was observed at least ten times. The V and J genes are TRBV6-5 and TRBJ1-2, with 8 nucleotides matching TRBD1. J lost 8 bases, V lost 2 bases, and 10 bases had no gene match. Germline CDR1 and CDR2: MNHEY and SVGAGI. The CDR3 runs 15 residues. The CDR3 sequence: CASSYRDRPLRGYTF. CDR3 coding DNA: TGTGCCAGCAGTTACCGGGACAGGCCGCTTAGGGGCTACACCTTC.

Of note for this clonotype: Germline is not matched at one junction end, which may reflect a read error. V and J are TRBV6-9 and TRBJ1-5, with a tentative D call TRBD1 (5 bases). CDR3 length: 16 amino acids. Germline CDR1 reads MNHGY; CDR2 reads SVAAGI. Written as DNA, the CDR3 is TGTGCAAGCAGTTCCCCCGGGGGGTATAGCAATAAGCCCCAGCATTTT. This encodes CASSSPGGYSNKPQHF.

Only a few counts were recorded for this clonotype. The chain carries TRBV9 and TRBJ2-7; weak D call: TRBD1 (6 bases). Germline V CDR1 and CDR2: SGDLS, YYNGEE. This CDR3 region has 14 residues. V was shortened by 4 bases and J by 3 bases, with 14 bases between the two germline ends. Here the CDR3 DNA reads TGTGCCAGCAGCTCCAATACAGGGAGCTACGAGCAGTACTTC. Translated, it gives CASSSNTGSYEQYF.

Notes on this clonotype: This may come from a read error, since a much larger clone is one base off. This chain links TRBV7-2 with TRBJ2-4; 7 bases agree with TRBD1. The germline V gene encodes CDR1 SGHTA and CDR2 FQGNSA. This CDR3 has 14 amino acids. CDR3 DNA: TGTGCCAGCAGCGAAAGTGACAGGGATTACATTCGGTACTTC. Translated, it gives CASSESDRDYIRYF.

This clonotype was seen ten or more times. The chain joins TRBV2 to TRBJ1-1; unclear D gene. Germline values: CDR1 SNHLY, CDR2 FYNNEI. CDR3 size: 14 residues. V lost 4 bases and J lost 4, with 13 bases in between. Here the CDR3 reads CASSGPLRGTEAFF. The CDR3 DNA is TGTGCCAGCAGTGGACCTCTTCGCGGCACTGAAGCTTTCTTT.

This clonotype was counted ten times or more. J is TRBJ1-1 and V is TRBV5-1; D remains unclear. The CDR3 has 14 amino acids. The V gene's germline CDR1 is SGHRS and CDR2 YFSETQ. V lost 0 bases, J lost 1 base, and 7 bases lay in between. The CDR3 protein is CASSLASENTEAFF. CDR3 sequence (DNA): TGCGCCAGCAGCTTGGCATCAGAGAACACTGAAGCTTTCTTT. The full variable domain, completed using reference TRBV5-1 and TRBJ1-1, is KAGVTQTPRYLIKTRGQQVTLSCSPISGHRSVSWYQQTPGQGLQFLFEYFSETQRNKGNFPGRFSGRQFSNSRSEMNVSTLELGDSALYLCASSLASENTEAFFGQGTRLTVV.

The gene calls are TRBV18 and TRBJ1-2; 9 positions agree with TRBD1. The CDR3 runs to 15 residues. Germline V gene lookup returns CDR1 KGHSH and CDR2 LQKENI. J was trimmed by 2 bases and V by 3 bases; bases with no gene match: 4. CDR3 coding DNA: TGTGCCAGCTCACCGTGGACAGGGGAAAACTATGGCTACACCTTC. Its translation: CASSPWTGENYGYTF.

This clonotype occurred many times. V gene TRBV18 combines with J gene TRBJ1-1, with unresolved D. Germline lookup yields CDR1 KGHSH and CDR2 LQKENI. The CDR3 runs 15 residues. V was cut by 1 base and J by 8 bases, with 17 bases left in between. The CDR3 reads CASSPRVTSEIEAFF. DNA of the CDR3: TGTGCCAGCTCACCACGGGTTACCTCGGAAATCGAAGCTTTCTTT. Full variable domain (missing parts from reference TRBV18 and TRBJ1-1): NAGVMQNPRHLVRRRGQEARLRCSPMKGHSHVYWYRQLPEEGLKFMVYLQKENIIDESGMPKERFSAEFPKEGPSILRIQQVVRGDSAAYFCASSPRVTSEIEAFFGQGTRLTVV.

This clonotype showed up just once. One end of the junction varies from germline; a read error may be responsible. J is TRBJ2-6 and V is TRBV2; no clear D. Germline V gives CDR1 SNHLY, CDR2 FYNNEI. CDR3 length: 17 residues. CDR3 coding DNA: TGTGCCAGCAGTGATGGTCCCTCTATCTCTGGGACCAACGTCCTGACTTTC. Residues: CASSDGPSISGTNVLTF. Full variable domain (rest looked up from reference TRBV2 and TRBJ2-6): EPEVTQTPSHQVTQMGQEVILRCVPISNHLYFYWYRQILGQKVEFLVSFYNNEISEKSEIFDDQFSVERPDGSNFTLKIRSTKLEDSAMYFCASSDGPSISGTNVLTFGAGSRLTVL.

This clonotype was detected ten times or more. J is TRBJ1-6 and V is TRBV7-9; weak D call: TRBD1 (5 bases). The V gene's germline CDR1 is SEHNR and CDR2 FQNEAQ (reference sequence). This CDR3 is 14 amino acids long. V dropped 1 base and J dropped 9 bases, with 10 bases sitting between them. The CDR3 spells CASSLGAGLSPLHF. In nucleotides, the CDR3 is TGTGCCAGCAGCTTAGGAGCAGGGCTTTCACCCCTCCACTTT.

This clonotype occurred many times. J is TRBJ1-1 and V is TRBV20-1; the D is unclear. Trimming cost V 2 bases and J 4 bases, with 11 bases left between them. Germline CDR1 DFQATT, CDR2 SNEGSKA (reference sequence). This CDR3 is 13 amino acids long. CDR3 DNA: TGCAGTGCTAGACTTCCCGGGTTCACTGAAGCTTTCTTT. Translating it yields CSARLPGFTEAFF.

The CDR3 region has the DNA TGTGCCAGCAGTTACTCTATTGAGTACGGCACGGGTAGCGGGAGGACCCATGAGCAGTTCTTC. Amino acids: CASSYSIEYGTGSGRTHEQFF. J is TRBJ2-7 and V is TRBV6-2 or TRBV6-3; 10 positions agree with TRBD2. Gene TRBJ2-1 matches the end of the DNA better, so the J call may be wrong. In germline, CDR1 is MNHEY, CDR2 SVGEGT. The CDR3 has 21 amino acids.

This clonotype was observed many times. The junction shows a germline mismatch at one end, possibly a read error. V gene TRBV5-1 combines with J gene TRBJ2-7; TRBD1 is a possible D gene (5 bases). The CDR3 loop spans 12 amino acids. Germline-derived CDR1 and CDR2 are SGHRS and YFSETQ. In DNA form, the CDR3 reads TGTGCCAGCAGCTCCCAGGGCTACGAGCAGTACTTC. Translated, it gives CASSSQGYEQYF.

This clonotype was observed many times. This rearrangement joins TRBV7-2 to TRBJ1-2, with 9 bases matching TRBD1. Germline V gives CDR1 SGHTA, CDR2 FQGNSA. CDR3 length equals 14 residues. J gave up 5 bases and V 5 bases, and 6 bases lay outside the gene matches. The CDR3 DNA reads TGTGCCAGCAGCACACAACAGGGGGCGTATGGCTACACCTTC. It translates to CASSTQQGAYGYTF.

The V call is TRBV4-1, the J call TRBJ2-1, with D perhaps matching TRBD2 (6 bases). The length of the CDR3 is 16 residues. Germline V gives CDR1 MGHRA, CDR2 YSYEKL. Trimming pared 0 bases from V and 0 bases from J, leaving 9 bases between. This CDR3 reads CASSQDATSSYNEQFF. As DNA, the CDR3 is TGCGCCAGCAGCCAAGATGCGACTAGCTCCTACAATGAGCAGTTCTTC.

This chain links TRBV6-1 with TRBJ2-3; D is possibly TRBD2 (5 bases). The germline V gene has CDR1 MNHNS and CDR2 SASEGT. The CDR3 is 16 residues long. V was shortened by 9 bases and J by 6 bases, with 25 bases between the two germline ends. The CDR3, as DNA: TGTGCCAGAAGCCCCTTTCCGACTATGGGAACGGATACGCAGTATTTT. Protein: CARSPFPTMGTDTQYF.

This clonotype has ten or more counts. This chain uses TRBV3-1 with TRBJ1-2; TRBD1 matches 7 bases. Trimming removed 0 bases from V and 2 bases from J; junction bases left unmatched: 0. Germline CDR1 reads LGHDT; CDR2 reads YNNKEL (reference sequence). The CDR3 is 14 amino acids. The CDR3 sequence: CASSQDRGNYGYTF. The CDR3 bases are TGTGCCAGCAGCCAAGACAGGGGGAACTATGGCTACACCTTC.

With regard to this clonotype: This could be a read error, since a much larger clone is one nucleotide away. The chain has TRBV19 and TRBJ1-1; D gene unclear. Germline lookup yields CDR1 LNHDA and CDR2 SQIVND (reference sequence). This CDR3 has 13 residues. The CDR3 loop reads CANSVQDNTEAFF. In DNA, the CDR3 is TGTGCCAATAGTGTTCAGGACAACACTGAAGCTTTCTTT.

This clonotype was counted many times. The gene calls are TRBV27 and TRBJ2-1; possible D gene TRBD1, 6 bases. V lost 6 bases and J lost 8, with 8 bases in between. Germline V gene lookup returns CDR1 MNHEY and CDR2 SMNVEV (reference sequence). This CDR3 comprises 11 residues. CDR3 region: CASSTGYEQFF. The CDR3 DNA is TGTGCCAGCAGCACAGGGTATGAGCAGTTCTTC.